A single sample is the source of the 29 T cell receptor beta chains below, sequenced in a study of T cell responses to AZD1222 COVID-19 vaccine. Clones were read by immunoSEQ multiplex PCR, and TCRdb kept only the in-frame ones, dropping some. The sample includes some 100,000 clones, roughly nine tenths of them seen just once. The sample here was peripheral blood, taken on day 0 of AZD1222 vaccination. These receptors came from an adult in good health.

In nucleotides, the CDR3 is TGTGCCAGCAGCGGGGTAGGAGTTAATGAAAAACTGTTTTTT. This translates into CASSGVGVNEKLFF. V and J are TRBV3-1 (or the pseudogene TRBV3-2) and TRBJ1-4; D not resolved. The ends were cut back, 5 bases at V and 4 bases at J, with 11 bases in the middle. The CDR3 covers 14 residues. In germline, CDR1 is LGHDT, CDR2 YNNKEL (reference sequence).

V is TRBV2 and J is TRBJ1-5; the D gene is possibly TRBD1 (6 bases). V lost 3 bases to trimming and J lost 4 bases, with 13 bases between them. This CDR3 comprises 15 residues. In germline, CDR1 is SNHLY, CDR2 FYNNEI. CDR3 protein: CASSEEVTGNQPQHF. The DNA for the CDR3 is TGTGCCAGCAGTGAGGAGGTAACAGGGAATCAGCCCCAGCATTTT.

The chain couples TRBV4-1 to TRBJ1-1; perhaps TRBD1 as D (5 bases). Trimming removed 2 bases from V and 0 bases from J, with 16 bases in between. The CDR3 extends over 17 amino acids. CDR1 is MGHRA, CDR2 YSYEKL, per germline. The CDR3 loop reads CASSQHGTARVNTEAFF. In DNA, the CDR3 is TGCGCCAGCAGCCAACACGGGACGGCCAGAGTGAACACTGAAGCTTTCTTT.

This chain connects TRBV6-5 to TRBJ1-1; 9 bases agree with TRBD1. CDR1 is MNHEY and CDR2 is SVGAGI in the germline V gene. CDR3 length equals 13 residues. Germline trimming cut 4 bases from V and 10 bases from J; bases unmatched to any gene: 7. CDR3 sequence (DNA): TGTGCCAGCAGTTTCGAGACAGGGGGGAGAGCTTTCTTT. Translating gives CASSFETGGRAFF.

The genes are TRBV6-5 and TRBJ2-7; perhaps TRBD1 as D (5 bases). The CDR3 length is 13 residues. Trimming took 7 bases from V and 0 from J, leaving 10 bases between them. The germline V gene encodes CDR1 MNHEY and CDR2 SVGAGI. Here the CDR3 reads CASTQASSYEQYF. The CDR3 bases are TGTGCCAGCACACAGGCGAGCTCCTACGAGCAGTACTTC.

V usage is TRBV5-1 and J usage is TRBJ1-6; D is unresolved. The germline V gene encodes CDR1 SGHRS and CDR2 YFSETQ. The length of the CDR3 is 14 residues. Trimming cost V 4 bases and J 6 bases, with 11 bases left between them. The CDR3 DNA is TGCGCCAGCAGCCCCAGCGCTGTTAATTCACCCCTCCACTTT. Translated: CASSPSAVNSPLHF.

The chain recombines TRBV9 with TRBJ1-2, with a tentative D call TRBD1 (5 bases). V lost 0 bases, J lost 8 bases, and 8 bases lay in between. This CDR3 is built from 12 residues. From germline, CDR1 is SGDLS and CDR2 YYNGEE. In DNA form, the CDR3 reads TGTGCCAGCAGCGTAGGGAGGGGAGGCTACACCTTC. This encodes CASSVGRGGYTF.

The V and J genes are TRBV4-2 and TRBJ2-2, with 7 bases identical to TRBD2. The CDR3 consists of 14 residues. Looked up from germline, CDR1 is LGHNA and CDR2 is YNFKEQ. J lost 1 base, V lost 4 bases, and 0 bases had no gene match. The CDR3 region is CASSRGGNTGELFF. In DNA form, the CDR3 reads TGTGCCAGCAGCCGGGGGGGGAACACCGGGGAGCTGTTTTTT.

This chain links TRBV5-4 with TRBJ2-3; TRBD2 agrees at 10 bases. V shed 0 bases, J shed 1 base, and the junction held 2 bases outside the gene matches. This CDR3 comprises 16 residues. Germline V CDR1 and CDR2: SGHNT, YYREEE (reference sequence). In DNA, the CDR3 is TGTGCCAGCAGCTTGGTTCTAGCGGGGGGCACAGATACGCAGTATTTT. Protein product: CASSLVLAGGTDTQYF. The full variable domain, rest sourced from reference TRBV5-4 and TRBJ2-3, is ETGVTQSPTHLIKTRGQQVTLRCSSQSGHNTVSWYQQALGQGPQFIFQYYREEENGRGNFPPRFSGLQFPNYSSELNVNALELDDSALYLCASSLVLAGGTDTQYFGPGTRLTVL.

CDR3 sequence reads: CASSLVRGEGNEQFF. As DNA, the CDR3 is TGTGCCAGCAGCTTAGTCCGCGGCGAAGGGAATGAGCAGTTCTTC. The V call is TRBV7-3, the J call TRBJ2-1; D is ambiguous. Trimming removed 2 bases from V and 7 bases from J, with 15 bases in between. Germline V gene sequence: CDR1 SGHTA, CDR2 FQGTGA. This CDR3 has 15 amino acids.

The chain carries TRBV18 and TRBJ1-4; no clear D gene. Germline-derived CDR1 and CDR2 are KGHSH and LQKENI. Trimming left V 2 bases short and J 0 bases short, with 7 bases between. The CDR3 extends over 15 amino acids. CDR3 residues: CASSPTDATNEKLFF. CDR3 DNA sequence: TGTGCCAGCTCACCAACAGATGCAACTAATGAAAAACTGTTTTTT.

V and J are TRBV7-2 and TRBJ1-1; TRBD1 matches 7 bases. The germline gives CDR1 SGHTA, CDR2 FQGNSA. CDR3 length equals 15 residues. V shed 0 bases and J 6 bases; nucleotides not matched to a gene: 7. The CDR3 here is CASSLAGQLRAEAFF. In nucleotides, the CDR3 is TGTGCCAGCAGCTTAGCGGGACAGCTGAGAGCTGAAGCTTTCTTT.

The V gene is TRBV2, the J gene TRBJ1-6; D is ambiguous. V lost 6 bases, J lost 6 bases, and 18 bases lay in between. CDR3 length: 16 amino acids. CDR1 is SNHLY, CDR2 FYNNEI, per germline. The CDR3 bases are TGTGCCAGCAGGAATTCTCCCGGGAGGTCTAATTCACCCCTCCACTTT. Translating gives CASRNSPGRSNSPLHF.

The chain combines TRBV4-3 with TRBJ1-2; a possible D gene is TRBD1 (5 bases). Germline CDR1 reads LGHNA; CDR2 reads YSLEER. CDR3 length equals 17 residues. The germline V and J ends were trimmed by 2 bases and 4 bases, with 20 bases remaining between them. The CDR3 loop is CASSQLDKAKGSYGYTF. The CDR3 nucleotides read TGCGCCAGCAGCCAACTGGACAAGGCCAAGGGAAGCTATGGCTACACCTTC.

This chain joins TRBV25-1 and TRBJ2-2; TRBD1 might be the D (5 bases). CDR3 length: 15 residues. Trimming cost V 2 bases and J 4 bases, with 11 bases left between them. Germline values: CDR1 MGHDK, CDR2 SYGVNS. DNA of the CDR3: TGTGCCAGCAGTGAACGGCAGGGTCTCACCGGGGAGCTGTTTTTT. As protein: CASSERQGLTGELFF.

The chain combines TRBV11-2 with TRBJ1-1; D unclear. CDR3 length: 10 residues. Germline CDR1 is SGHAT and CDR2 is FQNNGV. V lost 8 bases, J lost 8 bases, and 9 bases lay in between. The CDR3 spells CASAEREAFF. The CDR3 coding sequence is TGTGCCAGCGCCGAGAGGGAAGCTTTCTTT.

CDR3 loop: CASSENPGREETQYF. Here the CDR3 DNA reads TGTGCCAGCAGTGAAAATCCGGGACGGGAAGAGACCCAGTACTTC. This chain uses TRBV6-1 with TRBJ2-5; either TRBD1 or TRBD2 may supply D (5 bases each). V was trimmed by 2 bases and J by 3 bases, leaving 13 bases between them. The CDR3 runs to 15 residues. The germline V gene encodes CDR1 MNHNS and CDR2 SASEGT.

The chain recombines TRBV7-9 with TRBJ2-7; D is unresolved. Trimming took 5 bases from V and 0 from J, leaving 5 bases between them. The CDR3 is 12 amino acids. Germline CDR1 and CDR2: SEHNR and FQNEAQ (reference sequence). CDR3 sequence reads: CASSQSSYEQYF. DNA for the CDR3: TGTGCCAGCAGCCAGAGCTCCTACGAGCAGTACTTC.

The CDR3 nucleotides are TGTGCTAGTGGTTATCCGGGTCAGGGCAATCAGCCCCAGCATTTT. Translating it yields CASGYPGQGNQPQHF. The V and J genes are TRBV12-5 and TRBJ1-5, with D unclear. Germline values: CDR1 LGHNT, CDR2 FRNRAP. This CDR3 comprises 15 residues. The V gene lost 4 bases and the J gene lost 2 bases, with 12 bases spanning the gap. The variable domain in full, with the rest retrieved from reference TRBV12-5 and TRBJ1-5, is DARVTQTPRHKVTEMGQEVTMRCQPILGHNTVFWYRQTMMQGLELLAYFRNRAPLDDSGMPKDRFSAEMPDATLATLKIQPSEPRDSAVYFCASGYPGQGNQPQHFGDGTRLSIL.

This clone is a singleton in its sample. The chain employs TRBV7-2 and TRBJ2-3; possible D gene TRBD1, 5 bases. The ends were cut back, 4 bases at V and 3 bases at J, with 14 bases in the middle. Per the germline V gene, CDR1 is SGHTA and CDR2 is FQGNSA. The CDR3 contains 15 residues. This chain's CDR3 is CASSSEGAYTDTQYF. The DNA of the CDR3 is TGTGCCAGCAGCTCCGAAGGGGCCTATACAGATACGCAGTATTTT.

The rearrangement uses TRBV4-2 and TRBJ2-5; 9 bases fit TRBD2. Looked up from germline, CDR1 is LGHNA and CDR2 is YNFKEQ. The CDR3 runs to 18 residues. J gave up 5 bases and V 4 bases, and 17 bases lay outside the gene matches. The CDR3 loop is CASSPGRAGGPRFETQYF. CDR3 DNA: TGTGCCAGCAGCCCCGGGAGGGCGGGAGGGCCTAGGTTTGAGACCCAGTACTTC.

This clone has only one observation. The V gene is TRBV6-5, the J gene TRBJ1-1; D is unresolved. The CDR3 is 15 residues long. The V end was cut by 7 bases, the J end by 1 base, with 16 bases between. CDR1 is MNHEY and CDR2 is SVGAGI in the germline V gene. CDR3 nucleotide sequence: TGTGCCAGCACCTTCGACGGGAGCCCGAACACTGAAGCTTTCTTT. Its protein product is CASTFDGSPNTEAFF.

A single count supports this clone. This chain joins TRBV27 and TRBJ1-1; a weak D match, TRBD1 (5 bases). The CDR3 consists of 13 residues. Germline V gene data show CDR1 as MNHEY and CDR2 as SMNVEV (reference sequence). With 2 bases removed from V and 6 bases from J, the gap between germline ends came to 10 bases. The CDR3 nucleotides read TGTGCCAGCAGTTTAAGCAGGGAGGCTGAAGCTTTCTTT. Its protein product is CASSLSREAEAFF.

The genes are TRBV19 and TRBJ2-1; D gene ambiguous. Per the germline V gene, CDR1 is LNHDA and CDR2 is SQIVND (reference sequence). Trimming left V 3 bases short and J 5 bases short, with 14 bases between. The length of the CDR3 is 15 residues. The CDR3 nucleotides read TGTGCCAGTAGTATCCCCCCACCGGGCGACAATGAGCAGTTCTTC. Translation gives CASSIPPPGDNEQFF.

The chain couples TRBV25-1 to TRBJ2-7, with a possible D match to TRBD1 (6 bases). Trimming took 10 bases from V and 2 from J, leaving 18 bases between them. Germline V gene sequence: CDR1 MGHDK, CDR2 SYGVNS. The CDR3 is made up of 14 amino acids. DNA for the CDR3: TGTGCCACCGAGGGGGATCATACCACCTACGAGCAGTACTTC. Protein: CATEGDHTTYEQYF.

The chain joins TRBV30 to TRBJ1-1; D is possibly TRBD1 (5 bases). Germline CDR1 is GTSNPN and CDR2 is SVGIG (reference sequence). V was clipped by 1 base and J by 6 bases, with 12 bases between them. The CDR3 loop spans 13 amino acids. CDR3 nucleotide sequence: TGTGCCTGGAGTGGCCTCTTAGGGGCTGAAGCTTTCTTT. As protein: CAWSGLLGAEAFF.

This chain uses TRBV5-1 with TRBJ2-3, with TRBD1 identical over 10 bases. J was trimmed by 3 bases and V by 4 bases; bases with no gene match: 2. There are 14 residues in the CDR3. Per the germline V gene, CDR1 is SGHRS and CDR2 is YFSETQ. In DNA form, the CDR3 reads TGCGCCAGCAGCGGGGGACAGGGGACAGATACGCAGTATTTT. Residues: CASSGGQGTDTQYF.

The rearrangement links TRBV7-2 to TRBJ2-7; a weak D match, TRBD2 (6 bases). Germline V gene lookup returns CDR1 SGHTA and CDR2 FQGNSA. CDR3 length: 15 residues. The V and J ends lost 3 bases and 3 bases respectively, with 15 bases between them. CDR3 nucleotides: TGTGCCAGCAGCTTTGGGGACTCCGGAGGCTACGAGCAGTACTTC. It specifies CASSFGDSGGYEQYF.

This chain uses TRBV5-1 with TRBJ2-7, with D possibly TRBD1 on 6 matching bases. The V and J ends lost 3 bases and 1 base respectively, with 17 bases between them. The V gene's germline CDR1 is SGHRS and CDR2 YFSETQ. CDR3 size: 16 residues. CDR3 DNA sequence: TGCGCCAGCAGCTCCCAAGGTGGTACAGGGTCCTACGAGCAGTACTTC. Its translation is CASSSQGGTGSYEQYF.